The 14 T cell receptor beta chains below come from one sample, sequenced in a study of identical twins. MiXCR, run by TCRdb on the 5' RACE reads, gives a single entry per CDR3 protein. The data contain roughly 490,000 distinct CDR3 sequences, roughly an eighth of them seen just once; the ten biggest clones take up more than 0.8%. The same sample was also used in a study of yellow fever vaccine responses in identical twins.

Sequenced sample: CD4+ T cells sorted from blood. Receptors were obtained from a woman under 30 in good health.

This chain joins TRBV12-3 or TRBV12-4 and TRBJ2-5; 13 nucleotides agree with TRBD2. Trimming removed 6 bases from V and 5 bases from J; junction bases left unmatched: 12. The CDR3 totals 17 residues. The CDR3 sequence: CASRATSGGAALETQYF. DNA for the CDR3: TGTGCCAGCAGAGCCACTAGCGGGGGGGCCGCTCTCGAGACCCAGTACTTC.

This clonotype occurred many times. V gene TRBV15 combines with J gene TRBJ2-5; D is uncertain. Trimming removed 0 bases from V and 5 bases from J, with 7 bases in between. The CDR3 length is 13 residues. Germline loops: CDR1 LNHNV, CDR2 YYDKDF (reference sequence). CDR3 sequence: CATSRDPLETQYF. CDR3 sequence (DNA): TGTGCCACCAGCAGAGATCCGTTGGAGACCCAGTACTTC.

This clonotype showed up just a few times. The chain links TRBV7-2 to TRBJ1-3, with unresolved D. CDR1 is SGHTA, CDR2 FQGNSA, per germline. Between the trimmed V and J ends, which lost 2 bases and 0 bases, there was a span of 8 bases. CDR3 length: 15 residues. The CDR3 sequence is CASSLLELSGNTIYF. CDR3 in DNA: TGTGCCAGCAGCTTACTGGAACTCTCTGGAAACACCATATATTTT. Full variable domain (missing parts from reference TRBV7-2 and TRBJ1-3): GAGVSQSPSNKVTEKGKDVELRCDPISGHTALYWYRQSLGQGLEFLIYFQGNSAPDKSGLPSDRFSAERTGGSVSTLTIQRTQQEDSAVYLCASSLLELSGNTIYFGEGSWLTVV.

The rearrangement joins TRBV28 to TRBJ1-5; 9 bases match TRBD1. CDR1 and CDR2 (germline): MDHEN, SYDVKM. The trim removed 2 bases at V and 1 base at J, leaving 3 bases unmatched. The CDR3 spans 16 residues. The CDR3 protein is CASSLIQGASNQPQHF. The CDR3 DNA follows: TGTGCCAGCAGTTTAATACAGGGGGCAAGCAATCAGCCCCAGCATTTT.

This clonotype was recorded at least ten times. This CDR3 is CASAFRGEETQYF. Here the CDR3 DNA reads TGTGCCAGCGCTTTTAGGGGGGAAGAGACCCAGTACTTC. The rearrangement joins TRBV3-1 to TRBJ2-5; D tentatively reads TRBD1 or TRBD2 (6 bases each). V lost 8 bases, J lost 3 bases, and 13 bases lay in between. Germline V gives CDR1 LGHDT, CDR2 YNNKEL (reference sequence). The CDR3 is made up of 13 amino acids.

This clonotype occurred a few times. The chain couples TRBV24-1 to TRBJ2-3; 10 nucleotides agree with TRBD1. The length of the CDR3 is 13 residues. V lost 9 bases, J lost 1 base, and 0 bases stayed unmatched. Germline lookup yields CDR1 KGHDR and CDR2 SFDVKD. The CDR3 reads CATGTGGTDTQYF. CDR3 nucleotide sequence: TGTGCCACCGGGACAGGGGGCACAGATACGCAGTATTTT.

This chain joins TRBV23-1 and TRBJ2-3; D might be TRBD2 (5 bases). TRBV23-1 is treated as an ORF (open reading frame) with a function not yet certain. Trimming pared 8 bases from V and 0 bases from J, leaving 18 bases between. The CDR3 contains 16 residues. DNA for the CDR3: TGCGCCAGCTACGGGAAGAGCCCCCTTAGCACAGATACGCAGTATTTT. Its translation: CASYGKSPLSTDTQYF.

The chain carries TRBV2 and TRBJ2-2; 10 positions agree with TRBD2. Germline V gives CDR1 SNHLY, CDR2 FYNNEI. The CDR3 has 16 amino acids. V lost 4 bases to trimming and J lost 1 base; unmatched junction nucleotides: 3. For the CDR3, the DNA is TGTGCCAGCAGTGTACTAGCGGGGCGGAACACCGGGGAGCTGTTTTTT. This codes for CASSVLAGRNTGELFF.

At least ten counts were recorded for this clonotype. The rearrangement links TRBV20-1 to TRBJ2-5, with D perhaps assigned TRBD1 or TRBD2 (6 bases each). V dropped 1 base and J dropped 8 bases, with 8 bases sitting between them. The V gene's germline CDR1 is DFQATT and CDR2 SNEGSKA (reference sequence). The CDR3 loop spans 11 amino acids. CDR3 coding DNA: TGCAGTGCTAGAGCCGGGGGCACCCAGTACTTC. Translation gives CSARAGGTQYF.

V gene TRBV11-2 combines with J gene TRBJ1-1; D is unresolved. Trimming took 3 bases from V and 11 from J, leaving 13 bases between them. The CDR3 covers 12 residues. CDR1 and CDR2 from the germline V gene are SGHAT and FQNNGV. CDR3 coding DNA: TGTGCCAGCAGCTTGATCCGGGCCTATGCTTTCTTT. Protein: CASSLIRAYAFF.

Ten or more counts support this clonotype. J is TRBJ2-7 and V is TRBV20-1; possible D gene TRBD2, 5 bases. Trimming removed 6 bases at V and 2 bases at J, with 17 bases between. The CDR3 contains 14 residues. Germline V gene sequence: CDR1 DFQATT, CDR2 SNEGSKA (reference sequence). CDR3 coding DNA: TGCAGTGCGGGGTGGGGTAGCGAGGCCTACGAGCAGTACTTC. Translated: CSAGWGSEAYEQYF.

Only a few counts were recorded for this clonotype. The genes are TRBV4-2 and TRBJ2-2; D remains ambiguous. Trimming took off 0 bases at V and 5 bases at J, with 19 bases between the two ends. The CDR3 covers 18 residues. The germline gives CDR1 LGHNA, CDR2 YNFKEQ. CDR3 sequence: CASSQDLKSAGMTGELFF. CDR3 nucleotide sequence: TGTGCCAGCAGCCAAGATTTGAAGTCGGCAGGAATGACCGGGGAGCTGTTTTTT.

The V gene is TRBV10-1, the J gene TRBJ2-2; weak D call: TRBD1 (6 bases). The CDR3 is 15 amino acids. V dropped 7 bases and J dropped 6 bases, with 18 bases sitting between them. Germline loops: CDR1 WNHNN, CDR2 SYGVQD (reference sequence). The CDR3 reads CASKGDTGKAGELFF. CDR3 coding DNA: TGCGCCAGCAAAGGGGACACAGGGAAGGCCGGGGAGCTGTTTTTT.

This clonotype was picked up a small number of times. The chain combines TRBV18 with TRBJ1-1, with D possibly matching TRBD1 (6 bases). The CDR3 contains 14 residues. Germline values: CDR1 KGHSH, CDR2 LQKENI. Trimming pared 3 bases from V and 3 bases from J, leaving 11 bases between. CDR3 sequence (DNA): TGTGCCAGCTCACCTAACCCAGGGGACACTGAAGCTTTCTTT. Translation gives CASSPNPGDTEAFF.